The 10 T cell receptor beta chains presented below share a single source sample, sequenced in a study of Ad26.COV2.S vaccination and SARS-CoV-2 variants. Produced via immunoSEQ multiplex PCR; TCRdb's table is partial and in-frame only. The sample lists hundreds of thousands of clones; about 90% were seen once. The treatment here: 19 received Ad26.COV2.S at low or high dose, single or two shots; 5 received placebo; per-sample allocation not given. Samples came from day 63 after the first vaccine or placebo injection. This material consisted of peripheral blood, taken in a trial of Ad26.COV2.S vaccine versus placebo. All receptors derive from a person aged 18-65 years who received the Ad26.COV2.S COVID-19 vaccine or a placebo.

This chain uses TRBV9 with TRBJ1-3; D unresolved. Germline CDR1 is SGDLS and CDR2 is YYNGEE. CDR3 size: 15 residues. Deletions cut 0 bases from V and 0 bases from J, with 7 bases between. The DNA for the CDR3 is TGTGCCAGCAGCGTAGAACAGTACTCTGGAAACACCATATATTTT. Translated, it gives CASSVEQYSGNTIYF.

The chain carries TRBV30 and TRBJ2-5; D is ambiguous. CDR3 length: 13 amino acids. Germline CDR1 and CDR2: GTSNPN and SVGIG (reference sequence). V was shortened by 5 bases and J by 7 bases, with 17 bases between the two germline ends. CDR3 sequence: CAWGRSTLGTQYF. The CDR3 DNA sequence: TGTGCCTGGGGACGGTCCACCTTGGGGACCCAGTACTTC.

The chain carries TRBV6-4 and TRBJ1-2; D is ambiguous. There are 14 residues in the CDR3. Germline CDR1 reads MRHNA; CDR2 reads SNTAGT. The V end lost 0 bases, the J end lost 2 bases, and 7 bases lay between the germline ends. The CDR3 reads CASSDSRDNYGYTF. The CDR3 coding sequence is TGTGCCAGCAGTGACTCCCGAGACAACTATGGCTACACCTTC.

The chain uses TRBV12-5 and TRBJ1-5, with 9 bases aligning to TRBD1. Unmatched junction bases numbered 7, after V lost 5 bases and J lost 2 bases. This CDR3 has 16 residues. The germline CDR1 and CDR2 sequences are LGHNT and FRNRAP. CDR3 residues: CASGQETGGGNQPQHF. The DNA for the CDR3 is TGTGCTAGTGGTCAAGAGACAGGGGGAGGCAATCAGCCCCAGCATTTT. Full variable domain (rest looked up from reference TRBV12-5 and TRBJ1-5): DARVTQTPRHKVTEMGQEVTMRCQPILGHNTVFWYRQTMMQGLELLAYFRNRAPLDDSGMPKDRFSAEMPDATLATLKIQPSEPRDSAVYFCASGQETGGGNQPQHFGDGTRLSIL.

The V and J genes are TRBV7-2 and TRBJ2-7; 9 bases line up with TRBD1. After removal of 3 bases from V and 3 bases from J, the junction contained 6 bases not matched to a gene. The germline CDR1 and CDR2 sequences are SGHTA and FQGNSA. The CDR3 extends over 15 amino acids. This chain's CDR3 is CASSFTGTGSYEQYF. In nucleotides, the CDR3 is TGTGCCAGCAGCTTCACCGGGACAGGGAGCTACGAGCAGTACTTC.

V is TRBV27 and J is TRBJ2-7; 7 nucleotides line up with TRBD1. With 5 bases clipped from V and 1 base from J, the junction kept 2 bases outside the gene matches. In germline, CDR1 is MNHEY, CDR2 SMNVEV (reference sequence). This CDR3 spans 13 amino acids. CDR3 in amino acids: CASSPGQSYEQYF. CDR3 in DNA: TGTGCCAGCAGTCCGGGACAGTCCTACGAGCAGTACTTC.

The chain couples TRBV24-1 to TRBJ2-5; tentative D call: TRBD1 (6 bases). The CDR3 runs to 13 residues. The germline V gene has CDR1 KGHDR and CDR2 SFDVKD. V was cut by 4 bases and J by 6 bases, with 11 bases left in between. The CDR3, as DNA: TGTGCCACCAGTGAAACAGGGTGGCAGACCCAGTACTTC. This codes for CATSETGWQTQYF.

The V call is TRBV5-6, the J call TRBJ1-1; D is possibly TRBD1 (5 bases). CDR3 length: 14 residues. V lost 0 bases, J lost 7 bases, and 13 bases lay in between. Germline CDR1 SGHDT, CDR2 YYEEEE. CDR3 in amino acids: CASSLAGRFVEAFF. The CDR3 nucleotides read TGTGCCAGCAGCTTGGCAGGGAGGTTCGTTGAAGCTTTCTTT.

The rearrangement uses TRBV5-4 and TRBJ1-2; weak D call: TRBD1 (5 bases). This CDR3 is 14 amino acids long. The V end lost 0 bases, the J end lost 2 bases, and 8 bases lay between the germline ends. Germline V lookup: CDR1 SGHNT, CDR2 YYREEE (reference sequence). The CDR3 protein is CASSLAGGNYGYTF. CDR3 sequence (DNA): TGTGCCAGCAGCTTGGCGGGGGGAAACTATGGCTACACCTTC. The complete variable domain, with remaining parts taken from reference TRBV5-4 and TRBJ1-2, reads ETGVTQSPTHLIKTRGQQVTLRCSSQSGHNTVSWYQQALGQGPQFIFQYYREEENGRGNFPPRFSGLQFPNYSSELNVNALELDDSALYLCASSLAGGNYGYTFGSGTRLTVV.

The rearrangement joins TRBV30 to TRBJ1-5; TRBD1 agrees at 9 bases. This CDR3 spans 13 amino acids. Trimming at V came to 7 bases and at J to 4 bases, leaving 5 bases not matched to a gene. CDR1 GTSNPN and CDR2 SVGIG come from the germline V gene (reference sequence). The CDR3 DNA sequence: TGTGCCTTGGGACAGGGACGGAATCAGCCCCAGCATTTT. This translates into CALGQGRNQPQHF.